The T cell receptor (beta chain) under discussion was sequenced for a study of T-cell memory formation after mild COVID-19. From the 5' RACE reads, TCRdb called clonotypes with MiXCR, one entry per CDR3 protein. The sample holds 200,000 to 300,000 distinct CDR3 sequences, 16% seen once. The CDR3 is made up of 15 amino acids. Deletions cut 10 bases from V and 0 bases from J, with 17 bases between. Germline assignment: CDR1 ENHRY and CDR2 SYGVKD. This clonotype was picked up a small number of times. This receptor was identified in a man aged 18 to 29 who had mild COVID-19 (a few samples of this study predate the infection). Cell type and time point are not known. The rearrangement links TRBV10-3 to TRBJ2-3, with D hard to call. Sequencing used PBMCs or a T cell subset sorted from them (not recorded which). In nucleotides, the CDR3 is TGTGCCACCCACCAACAGTTGACTAGCACAGATACGCAGTATTTT. Translating it yields CATHQQLTSTDTQYF.